A single sample gave rise to the 31 T cell receptor beta chains below, sequenced in a study of OX40 agonist ivuxolimab in advanced cancers. Repertoires were generated with immunoSEQ multiplex PCR, while TCRdb's copy carries only in-frame clones and drops some. Of about 20,000 clones in the sample, approximately 90% are singletons; the top ten hold 50% to 65%. This material consisted of CD4+ or CD8+ T cells sorted from blood, taken in a trial of the OX40 agonist ivuxolimab. The receptors shown here come from an adult with an advanced solid tumor such as melanoma, head and neck, liver or kidney cancer.

The chain employs TRBV9 and TRBJ1-3; D is unresolved. V lost 0 bases, J lost 4 bases, and 2 bases lay in between. The CDR3 extends over 12 amino acids. Germline CDR1 reads SGDLS; CDR2 reads YYNGEE. CDR3 sequence (DNA): TGTGCCAGCAGCGTAGGGGGAAACACCATATATTTT. This sequence encodes CASSVGGNTIYF.

V gene TRBV19 combines with J gene TRBJ1-6, with D possibly matching TRBD1 (6 bases). CDR3 size: 14 residues. The ends were cut back, 3 bases at V and 7 bases at J, with 10 bases in the middle. CDR1 LNHDA and CDR2 SQIVND come from the germline V gene (reference sequence). CDR3 loop: CASSMGTLNSPLHF. CDR3 bases: TGTGCCAGTAGTATGGGGACACTAAATTCACCCCTCCACTTT.

The gene calls are TRBV10-3 and TRBJ2-1; 12 nucleotides line up with TRBD2. V trimming: 10 bases; J trimming: 3 bases; junction bases outside the gene matches: 4. The germline V gene has CDR1 ENHRY and CDR2 SYGVKD. The CDR3 sequence is 14 residues long. The CDR3 region is CATMTSGGYNEQFF. The CDR3 DNA follows: TGTGCCACCATGACTAGCGGGGGCTACAATGAGCAGTTCTTC.

The rearrangement joins TRBV5-4 to TRBJ2-7, with D hard to call. This CDR3 is 15 amino acids long. Germline V lookup: CDR1 SGHNT, CDR2 YYREEE (reference sequence). The V end was cut by 0 bases, the J end by 2 bases, with 12 bases between. CDR3 DNA: TGTGCCAGCAGCTTGGCCGGTGGGGTCCCCTACGAGCAGTACTTC. Protein product: CASSLAGGVPYEQYF.

The V gene is TRBV10-2, the J gene TRBJ2-5; 11 bases are a match to TRBD2. Germline V lookup: CDR1 WSHSY, CDR2 SAAADI. J was trimmed by 5 bases and V by 5 bases; bases with no gene match: 7. The CDR3 length is 15 residues. CDR3 bases: TGCGCCAGCAGTCTAGCGGGGGGCGTCTTCGAGACCCAGTACTTC. This translates into CASSLAGGVFETQYF.

The chain combines TRBV6-1 with TRBJ1-2; no clear D. The germline V gene encodes CDR1 MNHNS and CDR2 SASEGT. The germline V and J ends were trimmed by 0 bases and 2 bases, with 10 bases remaining between them. The CDR3 has 15 amino acids. CDR3 amino acids: CASSEAVTPNYGYTF. The CDR3 DNA follows: TGTGCCAGCAGTGAAGCCGTGACACCGAACTATGGCTACACCTTC.

The chain recombines TRBV15 with TRBJ1-4, with D hard to call. Between the trimmed V and J ends, which lost 8 bases and 4 bases, there was a span of 17 bases. The germline V gene has CDR1 LNHNV and CDR2 YYDKDF (reference sequence). CDR3 length equals 15 residues. This CDR3 is CATSNVGRYNEKLFF. CDR3 nucleotide sequence: TGTGCCACCTCCAATGTAGGACGGTATAATGAAAAACTGTTTTTT.

This rearrangement joins TRBV6-5 to TRBJ1-2, with D unclear. There are 14 residues in the CDR3. The V gene's germline CDR1 is MNHEY and CDR2 SVGAGI. Deletions cut 0 bases from V and 3 bases from J, with 8 bases between. The chain's CDR3 is CASSYSNTDYGYTF. The CDR3 coding sequence is TGTGCCAGCAGTTACTCCAACACAGACTATGGCTACACCTTC.

The rearrangement joins TRBV2 to TRBJ2-3; 12 bases agree with TRBD2. Per the germline V gene, CDR1 is SNHLY and CDR2 is FYNNEI. V trimming: 2 bases; J trimming: 7 bases; junction bases outside the gene matches: 7. This CDR3 has 16 amino acids. The CDR3 DNA reads TGTGCCAGCAGTGAAACAACTAGCGGGGGGCGAAATACGCAGTATTTT. It is translated as CASSETTSGGRNTQYF.

The chain recombines TRBV30 with TRBJ2-3, with 9 positions matching TRBD2. CDR3 length: 14 residues. The germline V gene encodes CDR1 GTSNPN and CDR2 SVGIG (reference sequence). J gave up 5 bases and V 1 base, and 4 bases lay outside the gene matches. CDR3 nucleotides: TGTGCCTGGAGTGCTAGCGGGGTGGGAGATACGCAGTATTTT. Translated: CAWSASGVGDTQYF.

The rearrangement links TRBV9 to TRBJ2-3; D is unclear. This CDR3 is built from 13 residues. Trimming pared 0 bases from V and 6 bases from J, leaving 8 bases between. Germline V gene sequence: CDR1 SGDLS, CDR2 YYNGEE. The CDR3 nucleotides are TGTGCCAGCAGCGTAGGAGATTCCGATACGCAGTATTTT. Translating it yields CASSVGDSDTQYF.

In its sample, this clone was seen once. V and J are TRBV6-4 and TRBJ2-5; 10 bases align to TRBD1. The V gene end was trimmed by 0 bases and the J gene end by 3 bases; junction bases not matched to a gene: 4. The CDR3 is 16 amino acids. The germline V gene has CDR1 MRHNA and CDR2 SNTAGT. In DNA, the CDR3 is TGTGCCAGCAGTGACTCGGGACAGGGGACCAAAGAGACCCAGTACTTC. This sequence encodes CASSDSGQGTKETQYF.

V usage is TRBV2 and J usage is TRBJ2-7, with TRBD1 matching over 8 bases. Germline V gene sequence: CDR1 SNHLY, CDR2 FYNNEI. CDR3 length: 15 amino acids. Germline trimming cut 6 bases from V and 5 bases from J; bases unmatched to any gene: 12. The CDR3 is CASRVGQGSPHEQYF. CDR3 coding DNA: TGTGCCAGCAGAGTCGGACAGGGATCCCCCCACGAGCAGTACTTC. Filled out from reference TRBV2 and TRBJ2-7, the complete variable domain reads EPEVTQTPSHQVTQMGQEVILRCVPISNHLYFYWYRQILGQKVEFLVSFYNNEISEKSEIFDDQFSVERPDGSNFTLKIRSTKLEDSAMYFCASRVGQGSPHEQYFGPGTRLTVT.

The chain carries TRBV11-3 and TRBJ1-2; TRBD1 matches at 7 bases. Trimming took 1 base from V and 13 from J; bases not matched to a gene: 9. Germline V gives CDR1 SGHNT, CDR2 YENEEA. This CDR3 has 13 amino acids. Here the CDR3 DNA reads TGTGCCAGCAGCTTAGGGGACAGCTCAGTCCTCACCTTC. Encoded protein: CASSLGDSSVLTF.

The chain is built from TRBV5-4 and TRBJ1-6; no clear D. The ends were cut back, 4 bases at V and 5 bases at J, with 13 bases in the middle. The CDR3 extends over 15 amino acids. CDR1 SGHNT and CDR2 YYREEE come from the germline V gene (reference sequence). CDR3 protein: CASSPDGSHNSPLHF. CDR3 nucleotide sequence: TGTGCCAGCAGCCCAGACGGGTCCCATAATTCACCCCTCCACTTT.

J is TRBJ2-7 and V is TRBV11-2; 7 bases are shared with TRBD1. CDR3 size: 15 residues. V shed 5 bases, J shed 2 bases, and the junction held 9 bases outside the gene matches. Germline V gives CDR1 SGHAT, CDR2 FQNNGV. The CDR3 DNA is TGTGCCAGCAGCGAACTCGGGACAGATCCCTACGAGCAGTACTTC. Protein product: CASSELGTDPYEQYF. The full variable domain, rest sourced from reference TRBV11-2 and TRBJ2-7, is EAGVAQSPRYKIIEKRQSVAFWCNPISGHATLYWYQQILGQGPKLLIQFQNNGVVDDSQLPKDRFSAERLKGVDSTLKIQPAKLEDSAVYLCASSELGTDPYEQYFGPGTRLTVT.

V gene TRBV2 combines with J gene TRBJ2-7; a weak D match, TRBD2 (7 bases). The CDR3 is 16 amino acids. Germline V lookup: CDR1 SNHLY, CDR2 FYNNEI. Trimming cost V 2 bases and J 3 bases, with 17 bases left between them. The CDR3 sequence is CASSERSGGLYYEQYF. In DNA form, the CDR3 reads TGTGCCAGCAGTGAACGGTCGGGGGGCCTCTACTACGAGCAGTACTTC.

This chain connects TRBV28 to TRBJ2-5; 8 nucleotides agree with TRBD2. V lost 6 bases and J lost 1; bases outside the gene matches: 4. Germline assignment: CDR1 MDHEN and CDR2 SYDVKM. The CDR3 has 14 residues. Here the CDR3 DNA reads TGTGCCAGCAGGCCAGGACTAGCCCAAGAGACCCAGTACTTC. Residues: CASRPGLAQETQYF.

The chain joins TRBV4-1 to TRBJ2-2; possible D gene TRBD2, 6 bases. Germline CDR1 MGHRA, CDR2 YSYEKL. There are 15 residues in the CDR3. V was shortened by 4 bases and J by 5 bases, with 14 bases between the two germline ends. CDR3 sequence reads: CASSLTREYTGELFF. The DNA for the CDR3 is TGCGCCAGCAGCCTGACTAGGGAGTATACCGGGGAGCTGTTTTTT.

This chain links TRBV5-6 with TRBJ2-2; the match to TRBD1 covers 7 bases. Trimming cost V 2 bases and J 8 bases; bases outside gene matches: 6. The CDR3 is made up of 14 amino acids. Germline CDR1 is SGHDT and CDR2 is YYEEEE. CDR3 nucleotide sequence: TGTGCCAGCAGCTTCGGGACAGCTCAAGGGGAGCTGTTTTTT. This codes for CASSFGTAQGELFF.

This chain uses TRBV27 with TRBJ2-7; perhaps TRBD1 as D (5 bases). CDR1 and CDR2 (germline): MNHEY, SMNVEV (reference sequence). The CDR3 is 16 amino acids. The V gene lost 4 bases and the J gene lost 2 bases, with 18 bases spanning the gap. This chain's CDR3 is CASSSSPQALTYEQYF. Here the CDR3 DNA reads TGTGCCAGCAGTTCCTCCCCACAGGCGCTAACCTACGAGCAGTACTTC.

The chain combines TRBV7-9 with TRBJ1-2; D unresolved. Trimming pared 3 bases from V and 0 bases from J, leaving 8 bases between. This CDR3 is built from 14 residues. Germline V gene data show CDR1 as SEHNR and CDR2 as FQNEAQ (reference sequence). The CDR3 sequence: CASSFKGSNYGYTF. CDR3 nucleotides: TGTGCCAGCAGCTTTAAGGGATCTAACTATGGCTACACCTTC.

V usage is TRBV4-1 and J usage is TRBJ2-1, with TRBD2 matching 11 bases. The germline CDR1 and CDR2 sequences are MGHRA and YSYEKL. The CDR3 sequence is 15 residues long. Trimming cost V 3 bases and J 5 bases; bases outside gene matches: 3. The CDR3 loop is CASSQLAGGHNEQFF. CDR3 DNA sequence: TGCGCCAGCAGCCAGCTAGCGGGGGGCCACAATGAGCAGTTCTTC.

The rearrangement links TRBV30 to TRBJ2-5; TRBD2 matches 16 bases. Looked up from germline, CDR1 is GTSNPN and CDR2 is SVGIG (reference sequence). The V segment lost 1 base and the J segment 0 bases; nucleotides outside the gene matches: 17. The CDR3 has 22 residues. CDR3 loop: CAWSGGQGILGLAGGDQETQYF. The CDR3 DNA follows: TGTGCCTGGAGTGGCGGGCAGGGCATTTTGGGACTAGCGGGGGGGGACCAAGAGACCCAGTACTTC.

The chain couples TRBV6-5 to TRBJ1-1; 7 bases are a match to TRBD1. The CDR3 sequence is 13 residues long. Trimming at V came to 6 bases and at J to 2 bases, leaving 3 bases not matched to a gene. CDR1 and CDR2 from the germline V gene are MNHEY and SVGAGI. The CDR3 reads CASRRDSNTEAFF. CDR3 bases: TGTGCCAGCAGGCGGGACAGTAACACTGAAGCTTTCTTT.

The rearrangement links TRBV30 to TRBJ2-7; the D gene could be TRBD1 or TRBD2 (5 bases each). Trimming cost V 1 base and J 3 bases, with 13 bases left between them. Germline CDR1 is GTSNPN and CDR2 is SVGIG (reference sequence). The CDR3 consists of 14 residues. The CDR3 DNA is TGTGCCTGGAGTGGGGGGTACGGTGTCTACGAGCAGTACTTC. This translates into CAWSGGYGVYEQYF. Full variable domain (outside the CDR3, taken from reference TRBV30 and TRBJ2-7): SQTIHQWPATLVQPVGSPLSLECTVEGTSNPNLYWYRQAAGRGLQLLFYSVGIGQISSEVPQNLSASRPQDRQFILSSKKLLLSDSGFYLCAWSGGYGVYEQYFGPGTRLTVT.

The genes are TRBV2 and TRBJ2-7; no definite D call. Germline values: CDR1 SNHLY, CDR2 FYNNEI. The CDR3 length is 13 residues. V lost 3 bases and J lost 2, with 8 bases in between. The CDR3 coding sequence is TGTGCCAGCAGTGATAAGGGCCCCTACGAGCAGTACTTC. This translates into CASSDKGPYEQYF. Full variable domain (missing parts from reference TRBV2 and TRBJ2-7): EPEVTQTPSHQVTQMGQEVILRCVPISNHLYFYWYRQILGQKVEFLVSFYNNEISEKSEIFDDQFSVERPDGSNFTLKIRSTKLEDSAMYFCASSDKGPYEQYFGPGTRLTVT.

The chain uses TRBV5-1 and TRBJ2-1, with D possibly matching TRBD1 (6 bases). V lost 7 bases and J lost 5, with 13 bases in between. This CDR3 comprises 13 residues. CDR1 is SGHRS, CDR2 YFSETQ, per germline. The CDR3 coding sequence is TGCGCCAGCTGTTGGGGGCCAAACAATGAGCAGTTCTTC. Protein product: CASCWGPNNEQFF.

V and J are TRBV6-5 and TRBJ2-7; possibly TRBD1 for D (5 bases). CDR1 is MNHEY, CDR2 SVGAGI, per germline. The V gene lost 0 bases and the J gene lost 3 bases, with 9 bases spanning the gap. The CDR3 is 14 residues long. CDR3 loop: CASSYSGAYYEQYF. The CDR3 coding sequence is TGTGCCAGCAGTTACTCAGGGGCCTACTACGAGCAGTACTTC.

The chain couples TRBV11-2 to TRBJ2-7; D gene unclear. The CDR3 covers 13 residues. Per germline, CDR1 SGHAT and CDR2 FQNNGV. The germline V and J ends were trimmed by 4 bases and 5 bases, with 12 bases remaining between them. The chain's CDR3 is CASSSITLDEQYF. Here the CDR3 DNA reads TGTGCCAGCAGCTCGATAACCCTCGACGAGCAGTACTTC.

This clone qualifies as medium-sized (0.01 to 0.1%). The chain uses TRBV7-9 and TRBJ1-4; D remains ambiguous. The CDR3 consists of 16 residues. The germline gives CDR1 SEHNR, CDR2 FQNEAQ (reference sequence). Trimming shortened V by 5 bases and J by 3 bases, and 16 bases separated the two germline ends. CDR3 in DNA: TGTGCCAGCAGCCCTCCTGGCCCCGTGGCTAATGAAAAACTGTTTTTT. Translation gives CASSPPGPVANEKLFF.